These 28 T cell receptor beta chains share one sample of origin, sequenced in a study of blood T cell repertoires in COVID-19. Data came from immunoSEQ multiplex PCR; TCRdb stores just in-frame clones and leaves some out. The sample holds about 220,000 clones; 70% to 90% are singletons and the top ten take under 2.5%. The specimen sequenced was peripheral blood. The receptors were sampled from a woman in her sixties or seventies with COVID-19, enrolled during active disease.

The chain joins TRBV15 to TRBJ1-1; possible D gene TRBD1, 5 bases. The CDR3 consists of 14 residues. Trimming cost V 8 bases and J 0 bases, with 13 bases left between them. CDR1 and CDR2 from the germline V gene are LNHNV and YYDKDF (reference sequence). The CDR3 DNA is TGTGCCACCGCTCGGGGGAGGATGAACACTGAAGCTTTCTTT. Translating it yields CATARGRMNTEAFF.

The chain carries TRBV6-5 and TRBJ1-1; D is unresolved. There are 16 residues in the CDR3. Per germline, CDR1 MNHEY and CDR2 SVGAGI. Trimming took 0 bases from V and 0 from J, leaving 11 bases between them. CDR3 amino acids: CASSYSNRRLNTEAFF. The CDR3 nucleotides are TGTGCCAGCAGTTACTCGAATCGGAGACTGAACACTGAAGCTTTCTTT.

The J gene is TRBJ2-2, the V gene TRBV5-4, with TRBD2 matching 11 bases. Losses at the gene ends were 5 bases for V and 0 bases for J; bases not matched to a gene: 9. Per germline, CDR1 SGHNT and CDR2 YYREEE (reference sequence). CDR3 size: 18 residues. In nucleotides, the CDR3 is TGTGCCAGCAGTTTACCCCGACTAGCGGGAACGAACACCGGGGAGCTGTTTTTT. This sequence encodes CASSLPRLAGTNTGELFF.

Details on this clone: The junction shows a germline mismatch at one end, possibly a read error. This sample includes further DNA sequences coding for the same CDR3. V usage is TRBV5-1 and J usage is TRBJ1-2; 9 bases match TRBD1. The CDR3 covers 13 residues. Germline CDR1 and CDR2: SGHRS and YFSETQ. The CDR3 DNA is TGTGCCAGCAGCCAGGGACAGGGAAGCGGCTACACCTTC. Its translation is CASSQGQGSGYTF.

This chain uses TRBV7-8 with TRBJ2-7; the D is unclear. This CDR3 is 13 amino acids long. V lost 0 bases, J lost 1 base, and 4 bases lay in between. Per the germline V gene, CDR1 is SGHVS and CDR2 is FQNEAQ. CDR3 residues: CASSLAESYEQYF. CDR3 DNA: TGTGCCAGCAGCTTAGCGGAGTCCTACGAGCAGTACTTC.

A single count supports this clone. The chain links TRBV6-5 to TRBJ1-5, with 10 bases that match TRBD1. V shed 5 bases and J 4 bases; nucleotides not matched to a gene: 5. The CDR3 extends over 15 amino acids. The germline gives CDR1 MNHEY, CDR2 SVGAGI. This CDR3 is CASSPRDRGNQPQHF. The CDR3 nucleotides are TGTGCCAGCAGTCCACGGGACAGGGGTAATCAGCCCCAGCATTTT.

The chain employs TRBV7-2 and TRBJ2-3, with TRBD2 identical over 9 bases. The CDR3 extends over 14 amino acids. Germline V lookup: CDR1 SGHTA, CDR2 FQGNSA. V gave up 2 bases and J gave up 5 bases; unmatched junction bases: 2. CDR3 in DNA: TGTGCCAGCAGCTTACAACTAGCGGGAGATACGCAGTATTTT. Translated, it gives CASSLQLAGDTQYF.

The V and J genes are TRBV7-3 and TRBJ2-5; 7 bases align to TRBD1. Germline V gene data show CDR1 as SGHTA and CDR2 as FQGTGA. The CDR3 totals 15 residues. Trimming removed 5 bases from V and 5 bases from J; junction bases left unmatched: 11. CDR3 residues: CASSTQGQVWETQYF. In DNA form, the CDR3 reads TGTGCCAGCAGCACCCAAGGACAGGTGTGGGAGACCCAGTACTTC.

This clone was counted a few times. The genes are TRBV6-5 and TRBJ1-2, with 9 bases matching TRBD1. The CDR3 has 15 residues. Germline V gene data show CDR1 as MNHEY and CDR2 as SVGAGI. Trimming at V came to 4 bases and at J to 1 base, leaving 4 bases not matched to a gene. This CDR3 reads CASSSRTGDNYGYTF. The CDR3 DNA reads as TGTGCCAGCAGTTCGCGGACAGGGGATAACTATGGCTACACCTTC.

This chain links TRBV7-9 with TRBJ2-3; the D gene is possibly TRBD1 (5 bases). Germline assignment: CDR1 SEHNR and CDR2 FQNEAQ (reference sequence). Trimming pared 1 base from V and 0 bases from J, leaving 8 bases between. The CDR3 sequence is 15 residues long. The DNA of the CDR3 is TGTGCCAGCAGCTTAGACAGGCCGAGCACAGATACGCAGTATTTT. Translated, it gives CASSLDRPSTDTQYF.

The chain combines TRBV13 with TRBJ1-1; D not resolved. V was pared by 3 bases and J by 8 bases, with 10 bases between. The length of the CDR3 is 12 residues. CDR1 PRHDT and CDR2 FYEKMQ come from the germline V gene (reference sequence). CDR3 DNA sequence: TGTGCCAGCAGCTTTCGGGGAGCCGAAGCTTTCTTT. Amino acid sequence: CASSFRGAEAFF.

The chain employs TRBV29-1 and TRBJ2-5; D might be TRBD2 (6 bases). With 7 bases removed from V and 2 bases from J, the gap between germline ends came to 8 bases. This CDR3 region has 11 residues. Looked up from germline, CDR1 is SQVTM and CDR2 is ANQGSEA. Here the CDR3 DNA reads TGCAGCGGGGACTTTCAAGAGACCCAGTACTTC. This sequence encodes CSGDFQETQYF. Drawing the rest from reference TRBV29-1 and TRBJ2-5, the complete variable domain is SAVISQKPSRDICQRGTSLTIQCQVDSQVTMMFWYRQQPGQSLTLIATANQGSEATYESGFVIDKFPISRPNLTFSTLTVSNMSPEDSSIYLCSGDFQETQYFGPGTRLLVL.

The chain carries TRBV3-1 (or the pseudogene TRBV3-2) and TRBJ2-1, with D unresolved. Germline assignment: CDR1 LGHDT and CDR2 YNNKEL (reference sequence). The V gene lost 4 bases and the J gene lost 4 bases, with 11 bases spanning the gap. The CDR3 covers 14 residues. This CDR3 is CASSLSAGYNEQFF. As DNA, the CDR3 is TGTGCCAGCAGCCTATCCGCCGGGTACAATGAGCAGTTCTTC.

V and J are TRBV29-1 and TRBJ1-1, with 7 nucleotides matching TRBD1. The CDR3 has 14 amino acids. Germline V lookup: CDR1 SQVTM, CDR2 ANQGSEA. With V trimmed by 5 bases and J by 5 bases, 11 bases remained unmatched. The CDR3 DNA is TGCAGCGTTCGAGAAGGGGGCGGAAGGACTGAAGCTTTCTTT. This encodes CSVREGGGRTEAFF.

In nucleotides, the CDR3 is TGTGCCAGCAGCCCCCGGGGGGACTCTAACACCGGGGAGCTGTTTTTT. Encoded protein: CASSPRGDSNTGELFF. The chain recombines TRBV9 with TRBJ2-2, with TRBD2 matching over 7 bases. Per the germline V gene, CDR1 is SGDLS and CDR2 is YYNGEE. J was trimmed by 2 bases and V by 4 bases; bases with no gene match: 8. This CDR3 has 16 residues.

CDR3 DNA: TGTGCCAGCCGGCCTTTAAGGGAGGGTGAAAAACTGTTTTTT. Protein: CASRPLREGEKLFF. This chain connects TRBV6-5 to TRBJ1-4, with D unresolved. Germline V gene lookup returns CDR1 MNHEY and CDR2 SVGAGI. With 8 bases removed from V and 7 bases from J, the gap between germline ends came to 17 bases. The CDR3 is 14 residues long.

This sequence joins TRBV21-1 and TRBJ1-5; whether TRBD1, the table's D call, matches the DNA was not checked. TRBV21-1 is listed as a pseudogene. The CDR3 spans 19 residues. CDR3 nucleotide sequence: TGTGCCAGCAGCAAATATGAGACAGGGGATAGAAGTGGCAATCAGCCCCAGCATTTT. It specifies CASSKYETGDRSGNQPQHF.

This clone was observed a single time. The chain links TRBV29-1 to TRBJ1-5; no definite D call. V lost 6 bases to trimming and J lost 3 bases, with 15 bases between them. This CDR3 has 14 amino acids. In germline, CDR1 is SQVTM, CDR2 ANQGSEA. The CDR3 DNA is TGCAGCGTAGGATTCGGCGGAGCCAATCAGCCCCAGCATTTT. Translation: CSVGFGGANQPQHF.

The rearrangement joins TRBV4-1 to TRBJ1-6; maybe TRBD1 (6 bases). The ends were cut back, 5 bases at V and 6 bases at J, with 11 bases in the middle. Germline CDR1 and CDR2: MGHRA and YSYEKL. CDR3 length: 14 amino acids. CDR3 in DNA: TGCGCCAGCAGCGCCCGGGACATTAATTCACCCCTCCACTTT. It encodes CASSARDINSPLHF.

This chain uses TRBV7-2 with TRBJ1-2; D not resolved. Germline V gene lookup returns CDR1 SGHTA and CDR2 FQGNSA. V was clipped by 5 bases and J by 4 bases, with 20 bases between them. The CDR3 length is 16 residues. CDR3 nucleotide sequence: TGTGCCAGCAGCGCCGATCGATGGACTGACCCCTATGGCTACACCTTC. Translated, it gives CASSADRWTDPYGYTF.

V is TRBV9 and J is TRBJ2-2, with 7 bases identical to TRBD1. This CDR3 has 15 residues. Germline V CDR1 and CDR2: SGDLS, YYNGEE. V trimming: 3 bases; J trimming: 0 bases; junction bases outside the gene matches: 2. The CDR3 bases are TGTGCCAGCAGCGGCAGGGGGTCGAACACCGGGGAGCTGTTTTTT. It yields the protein CASSGRGSNTGELFF.

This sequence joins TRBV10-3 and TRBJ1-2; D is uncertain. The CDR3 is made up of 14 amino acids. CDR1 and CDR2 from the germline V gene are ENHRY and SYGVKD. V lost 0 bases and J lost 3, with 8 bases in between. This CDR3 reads CAISESLADYGYTF. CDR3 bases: TGTGCCATCAGTGAGTCGTTGGCAGACTATGGCTACACCTTC.

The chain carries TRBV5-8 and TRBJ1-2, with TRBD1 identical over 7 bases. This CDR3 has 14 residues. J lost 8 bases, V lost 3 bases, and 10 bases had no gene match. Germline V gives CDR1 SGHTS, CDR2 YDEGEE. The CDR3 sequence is CASSWRQDRRGYTF. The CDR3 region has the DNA TGTGCCAGCAGCTGGCGCCAGGACAGGAGAGGCTACACCTTC.

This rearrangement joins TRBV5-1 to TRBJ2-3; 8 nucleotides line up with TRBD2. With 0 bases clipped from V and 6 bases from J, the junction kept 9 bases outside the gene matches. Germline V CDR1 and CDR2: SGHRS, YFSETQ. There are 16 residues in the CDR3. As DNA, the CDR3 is TGCGCCAGCAGCTTGGGTCCGGGAGGGCCGGAGGATACGCAGTATTTT. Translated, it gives CASSLGPGGPEDTQYF.

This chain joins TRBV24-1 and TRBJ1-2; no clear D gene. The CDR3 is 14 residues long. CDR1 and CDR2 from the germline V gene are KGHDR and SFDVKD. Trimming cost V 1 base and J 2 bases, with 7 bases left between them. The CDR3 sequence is CATSDFLLNYGYTF. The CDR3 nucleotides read TGTGCCACCAGTGATTTCCTACTGAACTATGGCTACACCTTC.

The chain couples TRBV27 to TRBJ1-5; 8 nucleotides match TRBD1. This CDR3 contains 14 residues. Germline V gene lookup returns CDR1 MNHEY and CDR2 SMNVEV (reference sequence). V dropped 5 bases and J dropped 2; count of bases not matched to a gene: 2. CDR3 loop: CASSPDRGNQPQHF. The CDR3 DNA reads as TGTGCCAGCAGTCCGGACAGGGGCAATCAGCCCCAGCATTTT.

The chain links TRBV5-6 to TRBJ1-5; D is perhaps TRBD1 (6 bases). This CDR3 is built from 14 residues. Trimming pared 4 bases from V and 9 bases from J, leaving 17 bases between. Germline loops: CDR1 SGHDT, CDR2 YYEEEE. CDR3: CASSAGGGGGPQHF. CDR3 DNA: TGTGCCAGCAGCGCCGGGGGCGGGGGGGGGCCCCAGCATTTT.

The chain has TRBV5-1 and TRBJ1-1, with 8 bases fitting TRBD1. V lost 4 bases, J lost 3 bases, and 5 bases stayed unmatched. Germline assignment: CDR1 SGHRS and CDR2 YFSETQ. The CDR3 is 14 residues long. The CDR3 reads CASSPGGEDTEAFF. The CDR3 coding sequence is TGCGCCAGCAGCCCAGGGGGCGAGGACACTGAAGCTTTCTTT.